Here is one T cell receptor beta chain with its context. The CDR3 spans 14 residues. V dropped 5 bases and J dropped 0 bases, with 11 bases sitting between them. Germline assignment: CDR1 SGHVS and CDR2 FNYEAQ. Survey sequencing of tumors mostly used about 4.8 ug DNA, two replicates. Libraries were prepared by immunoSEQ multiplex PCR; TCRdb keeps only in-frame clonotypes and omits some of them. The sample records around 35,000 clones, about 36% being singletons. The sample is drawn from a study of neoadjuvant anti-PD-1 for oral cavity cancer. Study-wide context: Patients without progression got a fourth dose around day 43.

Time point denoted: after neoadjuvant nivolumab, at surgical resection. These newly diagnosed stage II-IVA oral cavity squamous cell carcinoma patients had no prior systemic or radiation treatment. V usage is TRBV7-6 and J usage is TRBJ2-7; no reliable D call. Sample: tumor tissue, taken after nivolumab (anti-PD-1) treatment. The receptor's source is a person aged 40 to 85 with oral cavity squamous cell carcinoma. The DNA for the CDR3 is TGTGCCAGCAGCGAAACACGAAGCTCCTACGAGCAGTACTTC. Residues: CASSETRSSYEQYF.